The rows below give T cell receptor beta chains drawn from one sample of a study of shared clonotypes between healthy human individuals. Profiling relied on immunoSEQ multiplex PCR, and the TCRdb table lists in-frame clones only, not all of them. The table records 2 million to 2.5 million clones, 90% to 95% of them present only once. The material sequenced was naive CD4+ T cells from PBMCs. Every receptor here comes from a man between 18 and 29 years old in good health. Some clones in this sample may be carry-over from other donors' samples. CDR3s include the opening cysteine and the closing phenylalanine or tryptophan.

cdr3_length j_call v_call cdr3_aa
15 TRBJ1-2 TRBV28 CASNVMGAPNYGYTF
15 TRBJ1-1 TRBV5-4 CASSLETRDRGKAFF
18 TRBJ1-2 TRBV19 CASSIQITDRGPNYGYTF
14 TRBJ2-7 TRBV5-4 CASSQSGSRSEQYF
14 TRBJ2-3 TRBV7-3 CASSLTGALVAQYF
12 TRBJ2-5 TRBV7-2 CASSQWRETQYF
15 TRBJ2-1 TRBV19 CASSIGGRAYNEQFF
15 TRBJ1-2 TRBV5-1 CASSEQPSSSYGYTF
12 TRBJ1-1 TRBV5-6 CASSFGQAEAFF
14 TRBJ2-3 TRBV5-1 CASSLEGGRDTQYF
15 TRBJ1-5 TRBV5-3 CARSSPMTEQQPQHF
13 TRBJ2-7 TRBV2 CASSQQGAGEQYF
15 TRBJ2-1 TRBV2 CASSLGQGSYNEQFF
16 TRBJ1-5 TRBV19 CASRGSTAYSNQPQHF
13 TRBJ2-7 TRBV11-2 CASSPLSSYEQYF
12 TRBJ2-7 TRBV28 CASARGRYEQYF
17 TRBJ2-3 TRBV7-8 CASSLAPSGIITDTQYF
16 TRBJ2-2 TRBV28 CASSPPRGTGFGELFF
14 TRBJ2-3 TRBV19 CASSTDRVSDTQYF
13 TRBJ2-5 TRBV6-1 CASSVDSPETQYF
13 TRBJ2-7 TRBV7-9 CASSLAQRYEQYF
14 TRBJ2-2 TRBV9 CASSPSANTGELFF
13 TRBJ1-1 TRBV7-3 CASSLLGNTEAFF
17 TRBJ2-3 TRBV5-4 CASSAGQGVSSTDTQYF